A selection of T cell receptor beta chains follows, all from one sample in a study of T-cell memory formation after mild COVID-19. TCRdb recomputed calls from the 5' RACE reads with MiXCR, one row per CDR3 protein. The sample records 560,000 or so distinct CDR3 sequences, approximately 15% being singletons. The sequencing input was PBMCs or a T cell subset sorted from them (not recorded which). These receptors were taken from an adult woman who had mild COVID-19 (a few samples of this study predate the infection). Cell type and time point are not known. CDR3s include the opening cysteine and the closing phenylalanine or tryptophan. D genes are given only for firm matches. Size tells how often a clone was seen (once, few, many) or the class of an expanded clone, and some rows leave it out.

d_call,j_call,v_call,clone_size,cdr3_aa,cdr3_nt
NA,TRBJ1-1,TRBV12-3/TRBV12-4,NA,CASSTPTEAFF,TGTGCCAGCAGCACCCCCACTGAAGCTTTCTTT
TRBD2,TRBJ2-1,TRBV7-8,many,CASSPGGGGLKNEQFF,TGTGCCAGCAGCCCTGGCGGGGGGGGCCTGAAGAATGAGCAGTTCTTC
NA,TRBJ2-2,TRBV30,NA,CAWSFGPNTGELFF,TGTGCCTGGAGTTTCGGACCTAACACCGGGGAGCTGTTTTTT
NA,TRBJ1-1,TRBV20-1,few,CSAREDTEAFF,TGCAGTGCCAGGGAAGACACTGAAGCTTTCTTT
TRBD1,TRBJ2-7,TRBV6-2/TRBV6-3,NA,CASSRRQGTYEQYF,TGTGCCAGCAGTAGACGACAGGGGACCTACGAGCAGTACTTC
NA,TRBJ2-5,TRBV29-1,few,CSAEGYGEAQPETQYF,TGCAGCGCTGAAGGGTACGGGGAGGCTCAGCCAGAGACCCAGTACTTC
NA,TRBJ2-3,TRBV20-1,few,CSARDGSGSTDTQYF,TGCAGTGCTAGAGATGGGAGCGGGAGCACAGATACGCAGTATTTT
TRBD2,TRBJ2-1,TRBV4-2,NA,CASSQPAGGDEQFF,TGTGCCAGCAGCCAGCCAGCGGGAGGCGATGAGCAGTTCTTC
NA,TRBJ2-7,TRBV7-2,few,CASSLQSYSRGEQYF,TGTGCCAGCAGCTTACAAAGCTACAGCAGGGGCGAGCAGTACTTC
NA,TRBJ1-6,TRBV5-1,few,CASSLVVAEPPLHF,TGCGCCAGCAGCTTGGTCGTGGCGGAACCACCCCTCCACTTT
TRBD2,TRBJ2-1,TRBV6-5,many,CASSYEGTIYNEQFF,TGTGCCAGCAGTTACGAGGGGACTATCTACAATGAGCAGTTCTTC
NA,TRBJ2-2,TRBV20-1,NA,CSARKDGRGTGELFF,TGCAGTGCTAGAAAGGACGGAAGAGGCACCGGGGAGCTGTTTTTT
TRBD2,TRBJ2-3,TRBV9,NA,CASSVGQMAGGSTDTQYF,TGTGCCAGCAGCGTAGGCCAGATGGCGGGAGGCAGCACAGATACGCAGTATTTT
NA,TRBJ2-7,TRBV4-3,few,CASSQVGQSYEQYF,TGCGCCAGCAGCCAAGTCGGACAGTCATACGAGCAGTACTTC
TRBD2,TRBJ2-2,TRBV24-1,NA,CATSDPLAGENTGELFF,TGTGCCACCAGTGATCCTCTAGCGGGAGAGAACACCGGGGAGCTGTTTTTT